This TCR beta chain was found in a study of persistence of HIV-infected CD4 T cells. The germline V gene has CDR1 SGHRS and CDR2 YFSETQ. Trimming stripped 4 bases from V and 8 bases from J, with 18 bases between. CDR3 length equals 14 residues. Lysates of CMV-infected fibroblasts at 10 ug/mL stimulated these cells. Sorted nonresponding memory CD4+ T cells were CD40L-negative, CD69-negative, CD45RO-high. Points on this clone: Antigen: not known.

The immunoSEQ assay was version 4, run in survey mode. Produced via immunoSEQ multiplex PCR; TCRdb's table is partial and in-frame only. Here the sample spans some 30,000 clones, roughly 75% being singletons. This chain joins TRBV5-1 and TRBJ1-1; D uncertain. The receptor was derived from an adult woman with HIV who was CMV-seropositive. The input for sequencing was CD4+ T cells sorted from PBMCs after roughly 20-hour stimulation, taken from a patient who received antiretroviral therapy. CDR3 in amino acids: CASSMIRGRNEAFF. CDR3 in DNA: TGCGCCAGCAGCATGATCCGGGGTCGCAACGAAGCTTTCTTT.